Following are 30 T cell receptor beta chains from one sample sequenced in a study of blood T cell repertoires in COVID-19. Sequencing was performed with immunoSEQ multiplex PCR; in TCRdb, only in-frame clones are kept and a portion is missing. The table has 140,000 or so clones, approximately 85% seen once. The sequenced sample was peripheral blood. The receptor source for this set is a man in his forties or fifties with acute or convalescent COVID-19.

This rearrangement joins TRBV19 to TRBJ1-5; D is possibly TRBD1 (6 bases). The germline CDR1 and CDR2 sequences are LNHDA and SQIVND (reference sequence). The CDR3 contains 14 residues. V was shortened by 2 bases and J by 5 bases, with 10 bases between the two germline ends. CDR3 region: CASSILDRYQPQHF. DNA for the CDR3: TGTGCCAGTAGTATATTAGACAGGTATCAGCCCCAGCATTTT.

The DNA of the CDR3 is TGCGCCAGCAGCTTCCAAATACGGGACAATGAGCAGTTCTTC. This translates into CASSFQIRDNEQFF. The rearrangement links TRBV5-1 to TRBJ2-1; D not certain. The V end lost 2 bases, the J end lost 5 bases, and 11 bases lay between the germline ends. Germline V lookup: CDR1 SGHRS, CDR2 YFSETQ. The CDR3 covers 14 residues. The full variable domain, its missing parts supplied by reference TRBV5-1 and TRBJ2-1, is KAGVTQTPRYLIKTRGQQVTLSCSPISGHRSVSWYQQTPGQGLQFLFEYFSETQRNKGNFPGRFSGRQFSNSRSEMNVSTLELGDSALYLCASSFQIRDNEQFFGPGTRLTVL.

The genes are TRBV11-2 and TRBJ2-2; D might be TRBD1 (5 bases). V shed 4 bases and J shed 1 base, with 10 bases lying between them. From germline, CDR1 is SGHAT and CDR2 FQNNGV. CDR3 length: 15 residues. The CDR3 protein is CASSSKGQNTGELFF. CDR3 bases: TGTGCCAGCAGCTCGAAAGGACAGAACACCGGGGAGCTGTTTTTT.

This clone has a single count. CDR3 protein: CASKVQGTGDTQYF. The CDR3 DNA follows: TGTGCCAGCAAGGTTCAAGGAACGGGAGATACGCAGTATTTT. This rearrangement joins TRBV6-5 to TRBJ2-3; D not resolved. The CDR3 length is 14 residues. Germline V gives CDR1 MNHEY, CDR2 SVGAGI. Trimming took 7 bases from V and 5 from J, leaving 16 bases between them.

The rearrangement joins TRBV5-1 to TRBJ2-1; no firm D call. Trimming left V 0 bases short and J 4 bases short, with 5 bases between. The CDR3 covers 13 residues. The germline gives CDR1 SGHRS, CDR2 YFSETQ. The CDR3 DNA follows: TGCGCCAGCAGCTTGGCACAATACAATGAGCAGTTCTTC. Translated: CASSLAQYNEQFF.

A few counts support this clone. V gene TRBV29-1 combines with J gene TRBJ2-1; D gene ambiguous. V was clipped by 7 bases and J by 9 bases, with 19 bases between them. This CDR3 is 13 amino acids long. Per the germline V gene, CDR1 is SQVTM and CDR2 is ANQGSEA. CDR3 nucleotide sequence: TGCAGCGCTGAGCCCCCGAGAGAGAGTGAGCAGTTCTTC. This translates into CSAEPPRESEQFF.

This chain links TRBV6-5 with TRBJ2-7; D is ambiguous. The CDR3 is 11 residues long. Trimming left V 6 bases short and J 3 bases short, with 6 bases between. In germline, CDR1 is MNHEY, CDR2 SVGAGI. This chain's CDR3 is CASRSLYEQYF. The CDR3 DNA sequence: TGTGCCAGCAGGTCCCTCTACGAGCAGTACTTC.

A few counts support this clone. V and J are TRBV10-1 and TRBJ2-7, with TRBD1 identical over 12 bases. The CDR3 extends over 17 amino acids. V was pared by 6 bases and J by 4 bases, with 13 bases of the junction left unmatched. Germline CDR1 WNHNN, CDR2 SYGVQD (reference sequence). The CDR3 loop reads CASSPGTGGANKYEQYF. The CDR3 DNA follows: TGCGCCAGCAGCCCCGGGACAGGGGGCGCGAATAAGTACGAGCAGTACTTC.

The chain carries TRBV10-3 and TRBJ2-1; D gene ambiguous. From germline, CDR1 is ENHRY and CDR2 SYGVKD. V was shortened by 10 bases and J by 5 bases, with 15 bases between the two germline ends. This CDR3 has 13 amino acids. The CDR3 DNA reads as TGTGCCAACACAGATAATCGAGACAATGAGCAGTTCTTC. It codes for CANTDNRDNEQFF.

The genes are TRBV4-1 and TRBJ2-1, with D possibly TRBD1 on 5 matching bases. V was clipped by 0 bases and J by 8 bases, with 14 bases between them. Germline lookup yields CDR1 MGHRA and CDR2 YSYEKL. The CDR3 spans 15 residues. The CDR3 DNA reads TGCGCCAGCAGCCAAGATGGGGCAGTCATGGATGAGCAGTTCTTC. This encodes CASSQDGAVMDEQFF.

This clone was detected only once. The chain has TRBV12-3 or TRBV12-4 and TRBJ1-2; 8 nucleotides line up with TRBD1. Trimming removed 8 bases from V and 8 bases from J; junction bases left unmatched: 7. This CDR3 comprises 12 residues. The CDR3: CASGRTGFGYTF. The CDR3 coding sequence is TGTGCCAGCGGGCGGACAGGGTTCGGCTACACCTTC.

This chain links TRBV5-5 with TRBJ2-5, with a possible D match to TRBD2 (6 bases). Trimming took off 3 bases at V and 1 base at J, with 13 bases between the two ends. The CDR3 is made up of 15 amino acids. CDR1 and CDR2 (germline): SGHKS, YYEKEE (reference sequence). CDR3 residues: CASSSGTWGQETQYF. Written as DNA, the CDR3 is TGTGCCAGCAGCTCCGGGACTTGGGGCCAAGAGACCCAGTACTTC.

V usage is TRBV11-3 and J usage is TRBJ2-1; a weak D match, TRBD2 (5 bases). Looked up from germline, CDR1 is SGHNT and CDR2 is YENEEA. Trimming left V 5 bases short and J 6 bases short, with 11 bases between. The CDR3 loop spans 13 amino acids. The CDR3 sequence: CASSLLSVNEQFF. CDR3 bases: TGTGCCAGCAGCCTTCTTAGCGTCAATGAGCAGTTCTTC.

V is TRBV19 and J is TRBJ2-5; 12 nucleotides match TRBD1. CDR3 size: 16 residues. The germline V gene has CDR1 LNHDA and CDR2 SQIVND (reference sequence). The junction had 11 bases not matched to a gene; V was cut back by 6 bases and J by 6 bases. The CDR3 coding sequence is TGTGCCAGTAGGCGAACCGGGACAGGGGGCGCCCAGACCCAGTACTTC. It specifies CASRRTGTGGAQTQYF.

V usage is TRBV28 and J usage is TRBJ1-2; a possible D gene is TRBD1 (5 bases). The CDR3 is made up of 14 amino acids. Germline V lookup: CDR1 MDHEN, CDR2 SYDVKM. Trimming removed 4 bases from V and 7 bases from J, with 16 bases in between. DNA for the CDR3: TGTGCCAGCAGTTCCCTAGGCCTCGGGGGTGGCTACACCTTC. Translating it yields CASSSLGLGGGYTF.

This chain uses TRBV6-5 with TRBJ2-1; TRBD2 matches at 9 bases. The CDR3 spans 13 residues. Per the germline V gene, CDR1 is MNHEY and CDR2 is SVGAGI. The V segment lost 6 bases and the J segment 8 bases; nucleotides outside the gene matches: 5. This CDR3 reads CASRLAGLYEQFF. CDR3 DNA: TGTGCCAGCAGGCTAGCGGGGCTATATGAGCAGTTCTTC.

J is TRBJ1-2 and V is TRBV5-1; TRBD1 matches 7 bases. The CDR3 totals 14 residues. Trimming at V came to 4 bases and at J to 4 bases, leaving 7 bases not matched to a gene. The germline V gene has CDR1 SGHRS and CDR2 YFSETQ. CDR3 sequence (DNA): TGCGCCAGCAGCGGGCGGGACAGCATCTATGGCTACACCTTC. Its translation: CASSGRDSIYGYTF.

This clone was seen a single time. The V call is TRBV5-5, the J call TRBJ2-7, with TRBD2 identical over 7 bases. The CDR3 has 17 amino acids. Losses at the gene ends were 0 bases for V and 0 bases for J; bases not matched to a gene: 9. Germline V gene data show CDR1 as SGHKS and CDR2 as YYEKEE (reference sequence). The CDR3 nucleotides are TGTGCCAGCAGCTTGGGACTAGCTAGTTCGAGCTCCTACGAGCAGTACTTC. The encoded protein is CASSLGLASSSSYEQYF.

The gene calls are TRBV6-5 and TRBJ2-5; 7 bases fit TRBD1. Germline assignment: CDR1 MNHEY and CDR2 SVGAGI. This CDR3 has 16 amino acids. V lost 0 bases and J lost 0; bases outside the gene matches: 4. CDR3 amino acids: CASSYSLGQHQETQYF. CDR3 bases: TGTGCCAGCAGTTACTCGCTGGGACAGCACCAAGAGACCCAGTACTTC.

The chain recombines TRBV3-1 (or the pseudogene TRBV3-2) with TRBJ1-2, with D hard to call. V was clipped by 4 bases and J by 7 bases, with 16 bases between them. CDR1 and CDR2 from the germline V gene are LGHDT and YNNKEL (reference sequence). The CDR3 spans 14 residues. CDR3 coding DNA: TGTGCCAGCAGCCTCCGGTCGAGGATAAGTGGCTACACCTTC. It codes for CASSLRSRISGYTF.

The V and J genes are TRBV19 and TRBJ1-6, with 9 bases identical to TRBD1. From germline, CDR1 is LNHDA and CDR2 SQIVND (reference sequence). Unmatched junction bases numbered 11, after V lost 4 bases and J lost 7 bases. The CDR3 is made up of 17 amino acids. CDR3 in amino acids: CASSTTGGSYGNSPLHF. In nucleotides, the CDR3 is TGTGCCAGTAGTACAACAGGGGGCTCCTATGGAAATTCACCCCTCCACTTT.

This clone has a single count. This chain joins TRBV6-5 and TRBJ1-1; the match to TRBD1 covers 7 bases. CDR3 length equals 14 residues. Germline V gene lookup returns CDR1 MNHEY and CDR2 SVGAGI. The ends lost 7 bases at V and 5 bases at J; junction bases unmatched: 10. CDR3 nucleotides: TGTGCCAGCACTTATGAGGGGGCGAGGACTGAAGCTTTCTTT. It translates to CASTYEGARTEAFF.

This chain links TRBV30 with TRBJ1-2; 7 bases fit TRBD1. There are 15 residues in the CDR3. Germline V gives CDR1 GTSNPN, CDR2 SVGIG (reference sequence). The V segment lost 1 base and the J segment 3 bases; nucleotides outside the gene matches: 8. The CDR3: CAWSAATGLDYGYTF. CDR3 in DNA: TGTGCCTGGAGTGCTGCGACAGGGTTAGACTATGGCTACACCTTC.

The chain uses TRBV11-3 and TRBJ1-4, with 7 bases that match TRBD1. V trimming: 5 bases; J trimming: 8 bases; junction bases outside the gene matches: 11. CDR1 and CDR2 from the germline V gene are SGHNT and YENEEA. This CDR3 region has 15 residues. CDR3 DNA: TGTGCCAGCAGCCCTAGACAGGGCGAGTTGGAAAAACTGTTTTTT. The encoded protein is CASSPRQGELEKLFF.

V is TRBV9 and J is TRBJ2-3; D call uncertain. The CDR3 is made up of 12 amino acids. CDR1 and CDR2 (germline): SGDLS, YYNGEE. Trimming stripped 1 base from V and 6 bases from J, with 6 bases between. The CDR3 loop is CASSVSVDTQYF. The CDR3 DNA reads as TGTGCCAGCAGCGTATCTGTGGATACGCAGTATTTT.

To note about this clone: The junction departs from germline at one end; a sequencing error may be responsible. This specimen includes other DNA sequences encoding the same CDR3. V usage is TRBV6-5 and J usage is TRBJ1-4; D ambiguous. The CDR3 runs to 13 residues. The germline V gene has CDR1 MNHEY and CDR2 SVGAGI. The CDR3 here is CASSMARSEKLFF. CDR3 DNA: TGTGCCAGCAGCATGGCAAGATCTGAAAAATTGTTTTTT.

The sample holds one count of this clone. The same CDR3 is also encoded by other DNA sequences in this sample. This chain connects TRBV30 to TRBJ1-6; perhaps TRBD1 as D (6 bases). The CDR3 is 15 residues long. Trimming pared 1 base from V and 4 bases from J, leaving 11 bases between. The germline V gene encodes CDR1 GTSNPN and CDR2 SVGIG (reference sequence). The DNA of the CDR3 is TGTGCCTGGAGTGGAAGGACAGCTTATAATTCACCCCTCCACTTT. As protein: CAWSGRTAYNSPLHF.

This sequence joins TRBV19 and TRBJ2-7; 9 bases are shared with TRBD1. This CDR3 is built from 15 residues. Germline loops: CDR1 LNHDA, CDR2 SQIVND (reference sequence). Trimming removed 7 bases from V and 5 bases from J; junction bases left unmatched: 12. CDR3 residues: CASNDGVRTGDEQYF. The CDR3 nucleotides read TGTGCCAGTAATGATGGGGTAAGGACAGGGGACGAGCAGTACTTC. Filled out from reference TRBV19 and TRBJ2-7, the complete variable domain reads DGGITQSPKYLFRKEGQNVTLSCEQNLNHDAMYWYRQDPGQGLRLIYYSQIVNDFQKGDIAEGYSVSREKKESFPLTVTSAQKNPTAFYLCASNDGVRTGDEQYFGPGTRLTVT.

This chain links TRBV7-6 with TRBJ1-1, with D possibly matching TRBD1 (6 bases). V was pared by 5 bases and J by 2 bases, with 15 bases between. The germline gives CDR1 SGHVS, CDR2 FNYEAQ. The CDR3 covers 15 residues. The CDR3 reads CASSHPYRANTEAFF. In nucleotides, the CDR3 is TGTGCCAGCAGCCACCCATACAGGGCCAACACTGAAGCTTTCTTT.

The chain couples TRBV28 to TRBJ2-1; no firm D call. Germline values: CDR1 MDHEN, CDR2 SYDVKM. V shed 5 bases and J shed 0 bases, with 11 bases lying between them. This CDR3 comprises 15 residues. The CDR3 sequence: CASSLPPSSYNEQFF. CDR3 bases: TGTGCCAGCAGTCTCCCCCCGAGCTCCTACAATGAGCAGTTCTTC.